The entry below describes one TCR beta chain. This sample is part of a study of blood T cell repertoires in COVID-19. Looking at the study overall: Acute and convalescent COVID-19 samples came from the United States, Italy and Spain. Sources were T cells, B-cell-depleted T cells, or PBMCs; the material itself was cDNA or gDNA.

The germline CDR1 and CDR2 sequences are SGHAT and FQNNGV. The germline V and J ends were trimmed by 5 bases and 7 bases, with 8 bases remaining between them. The CDR3 spans 11 residues. In the source study's methods: Scientists estimated how many nucleated cells there were by amplifying reference gene primers. Generated by immunoSEQ multiplex PCR, the TCRdb table keeps only in-frame clones and is missing some. Clonal size and the V and J genes are those of that table, whereas D and trimming came from the DNA. The sample lists 120,000 to 150,000 clones, around 81% occurring once. Sequencing was carried out using peripheral blood. This sequence was found in a woman aged 40 to 50 with active or convalescent COVID-19. The V and J genes are TRBV11-2 and TRBJ1-1; unclear D gene. The CDR3 spells CASSPGLEAFF. CDR3 nucleotides: TGTGCCAGCAGCCCAGGCCTTGAAGCTTTCTTT. The whole variable domain, filled in from reference TRBV11-2 and TRBJ1-1, reads EAGVAQSPRYKIIEKRQSVAFWCNPISGHATLYWYQQILGQGPKLLIQFQNNGVVDDSQLPKDRFSAERLKGVDSTLKIQPAKLEDSAVYLCASSPGLEAFFGQGTRLTVV.